This T cell receptor beta chain is from a study of T cells after posttransplantation cyclophosphamide. CDR3 length equals 15 residues. The V gene's germline CDR1 is MNHEY and CDR2 SMNVEV (reference sequence). This clone was counted only a few times. Libraries were prepared by immunoSEQ multiplex PCR; TCRdb keeps only in-frame clonotypes and omits some of them. The profile covers about 25,000 clones, none occurring a single time. The V and J genes are TRBV27 and TRBJ2-5, with D possibly being TRBD1 (5 bases). The DNA end lines up better with TRBJ2-7; the J call may be wrong. The clonotype originates from a man aged 45-65 years in good health, CMV-negative, and a related stem cell transplant donor. Sequences were obtained from PBMCs. This CDR3 is CASSPIRQSTYEQYF. Here the CDR3 DNA reads TGTGCCAGCAGTCCCATTCGACAGTCCACCTACGAGCAGTACTTC.